These 8 T cell receptor beta chains came from one sample sequenced in a study of T cells in pancreatic ductal adenocarcinoma. Sequencing used immunoSEQ multiplex PCR; TCRdb keeps in-frame clones, though not all of them. The repertoire consists of around 31,000 clones, with more than 90% occurring once and the leading ten covering under 2.5%. The selected patients with pancreatic ductal adenocarcinoma had surgery but no neoadjuvant therapy. The sample comprised PBMCs. The receptors shown here come from a human donor with pancreatic ductal adenocarcinoma.

This sequence joins TRBV28 and TRBJ1-5; 8 bases are shared with TRBD1. The J segment lost 0 bases and the V segment lost 5 bases, leaving 15 bases of the junction unmatched. The CDR3 consists of 19 residues. The germline V gene encodes CDR1 MDHEN and CDR2 SYDVKM. CDR3 coding DNA: TGTGCCAGCAGTCCCGTTCCGGGACAGGAGACTCATAGCAATCAGCCCCAGCATTTT. Protein sequence: CASSPVPGQETHSNQPQHF. The full variable domain, its missing parts supplied by reference TRBV28 and TRBJ1-5, is DVKVTQSSRYLVKRTGEKVFLECVQDMDHENMFWYRQDPGLGLRLIYFSYDVKMKEKGDIPEGYSVSREKKERFSLILESASTNQTSMYLCASSPVPGQETHSNQPQHFGDGTRLSIL.

The genes are TRBV19 and TRBJ2-2; unclear D gene. Trimming shortened V by 5 bases and J by 8 bases, and 18 bases separated the two germline ends. Germline CDR1 LNHDA, CDR2 SQIVND (reference sequence). The CDR3 is made up of 15 amino acids. CDR3 in amino acids: CASSPGPASGGELFF. In nucleotides, the CDR3 is TGTGCCAGTAGTCCTGGTCCGGCCTCTGGAGGGGAGCTGTTTTTT.

The chain joins TRBV6-4 to TRBJ1-6; D ambiguous. V dropped 3 bases and J dropped 7 bases, with 10 bases sitting between them. The germline gives CDR1 MRHNA, CDR2 SNTAGT. CDR3 size: 14 residues. The CDR3 sequence is CASSEKTQNSPLHF. The CDR3 DNA reads as TGTGCCAGCAGTGAGAAGACACAGAATTCACCCCTCCACTTT.

The chain has TRBV28 and TRBJ1-2; D ambiguous. Germline loops: CDR1 MDHEN, CDR2 SYDVKM. This CDR3 spans 14 amino acids. V lost 4 bases, J lost 4 bases, and 13 bases lay in between. The CDR3 region is CASSSGPTPYGYTF. The DNA of the CDR3 is TGTGCCAGCAGTTCCGGACCAACTCCCTATGGCTACACCTTC.

The J gene is TRBJ2-2, the V gene TRBV5-1; no reliable D call. The CDR3 extends over 13 amino acids. Germline loops: CDR1 SGHRS, CDR2 YFSETQ. Deletions cut 6 bases from V and 4 bases from J, with 10 bases between. The CDR3 DNA reads as TGCGCCAGCAACCCCGAAGGCACCGGGGAGCTGTTTTTT. This encodes CASNPEGTGELFF.

This clone appeared a single time. V is TRBV28 and J is TRBJ2-7; D could derive from TRBD1 or TRBD2 (5 bases each). The germline gives CDR1 MDHEN, CDR2 SYDVKM. V gave up 3 bases and J gave up 4 bases, with 13 bases separating them. The CDR3 has 14 amino acids. The CDR3 sequence: CASSFWGLEYEQYF. The CDR3 DNA follows: TGTGCCAGCAGTTTTTGGGGGTTGGAATACGAGCAGTACTTC.

The rearrangement uses TRBV16 and TRBJ2-2; 9 nucleotides align to TRBD1. Germline trimming cut 1 base from V and 6 bases from J; bases unmatched to any gene: 3. Germline V gives CDR1 KGHSY, CDR2 FQNENV. The length of the CDR3 is 15 residues. The CDR3 bases are TGTGCCAGCAGCCAATTCGGGACAGGGTCCGGGGAGCTGTTTTTT. Encoded protein: CASSQFGTGSGELFF. The full variable domain, its missing parts supplied by reference TRBV16 and TRBJ2-2, is GEEVAQTPKHLVRGEGQKAKLYCAPIKGHSYVFWYQQVLKNEFKFLISFQNENVFDETGMPKERFSAKCLPNSPCSLEIQATKLEDSAVYFCASSQFGTGSGELFFGEGSRLTVL.

This chain joins TRBV27 and TRBJ2-3, with D perhaps TRBD2 (5 bases). The CDR3 sequence is 16 residues long. V was pared by 5 bases and J by 3 bases, with 18 bases between. Germline V lookup: CDR1 MNHEY, CDR2 SMNVEV (reference sequence). CDR3 region: CASSTLAPLRTDTQYF. CDR3 coding DNA: TGTGCCAGCAGTACGCTAGCCCCCTTACGTACAGATACGCAGTATTTT.